A selection of T cell receptor beta chains follows, all from one sample in a study of blood T cells in healthy people across ages. One entry per CDR3 protein, called by TCRdb with MiXCR from the 5' RACE reads. This sample has about 680,000 distinct CDR3 sequences, with roughly 49% found just once. Source material: blood. Source of these receptors: a woman aged 55 to 70 in good health. Both conserved end residues are trimmed from each CDR3. Clone size is given for some rows only: seen once, a few or many times, or a class if the clone is expanded.

.,TRBV12-3/TRBV12-4,TRBJ2-7,ASSFEVAKQY
.,TRBV29-1,TRBJ2-5,SVEEVRRLDQETQY
.,TRBV29-1,TRBJ1-2,SVDFIGAVMGGYT
few,TRBV20-1,TRBJ2-1,SARDPSGRADEQF
.,TRBV3-1,TRBJ2-7,ASSHSLPGRDEQY
.,TRBV28,TRBJ2-5,ASVETGSNEQY
.,TRBV20-1,TRBJ1-2,SAGTEISYGYT
few,TRBV7-8,TRBJ2-5,ASSLGVSKTQY
once,TRBV6-6,TRBJ2-6,TSSTGSGANVLT
.,TRBV20-1,TRBJ2-5,SAREREYNEQY
.,TRBV20-1,TRBJ2-1,SARDRGRHYNEQF
.,TRBV12-3/TRBV12-4,TRBJ2-1,ASIGLDRGSYNEQF
.,TRBV4-2,TRBJ2-3,AGSQDLMDTDTQY
.,TRBV20-1,TRBJ2-5,SASIGNQETQY
.,TRBV5-1,TRBJ2-1,ASSLVLAGEVNEQF
.,TRBV7-3,TRBJ2-4,ASSLTASGGRDIQY
.,TRBV12-3/TRBV12-4,TRBJ2-2,ASWPRANTGELF
.,TRBV2,TRBJ2-1,AGTAQGPNEQF
few,TRBV7-3,TRBJ2-3,ASSSSGTSSTDTQY
few,TRBV18,TRBJ2-4,ASSPWGKDIQY
few,TRBV25-1,TRBJ2-7,ASTPDREPYEQY
many,TRBV6-2/TRBV6-3,TRBJ2-4,ASSFNGNIQY
.,TRBV28,TRBJ2-3,ASSLPGYTQY
.,TRBV2,TRBJ2-3,ASNPQTSGTFADTQY
.,TRBV29-1,TRBJ1-6,SVVPAYGSPLH
.,TRBV25-1,TRBJ2-3,ASSGTGGLDTQY
.,TRBV7-2,TRBJ2-3,ASSPGWATDTQY
.,TRBV5-6,TRBJ2-5,ASSLAGGKQETQY
.,TRBV10-3,TRBJ1-6,AISPGYGNSPLH